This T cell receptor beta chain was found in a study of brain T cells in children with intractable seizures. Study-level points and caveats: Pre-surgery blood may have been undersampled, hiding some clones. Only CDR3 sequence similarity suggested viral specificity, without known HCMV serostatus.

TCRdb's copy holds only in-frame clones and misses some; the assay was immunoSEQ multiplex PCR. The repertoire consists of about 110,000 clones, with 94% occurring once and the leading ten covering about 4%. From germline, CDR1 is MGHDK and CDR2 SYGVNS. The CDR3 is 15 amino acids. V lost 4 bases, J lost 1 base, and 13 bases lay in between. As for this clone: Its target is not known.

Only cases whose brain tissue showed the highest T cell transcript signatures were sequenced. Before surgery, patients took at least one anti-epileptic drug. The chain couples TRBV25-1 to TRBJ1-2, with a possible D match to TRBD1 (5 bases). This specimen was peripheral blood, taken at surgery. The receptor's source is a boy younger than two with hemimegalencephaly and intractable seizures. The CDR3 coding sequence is TGTGCCAGCAGTGGGTGGGGGTCCGTTAACTATGGCTACACCTTC. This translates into CASSGWGSVNYGYTF.